These T cell receptor beta chains were read from a single sample in a study of blood T cell repertoires in COVID-19. Using immunoSEQ multiplex PCR, the repertoire was profiled, and TCRdb retains in-frame clones only, with some absent. The sample records hundreds of thousands of clones, approximately 85% being singletons. The source material was peripheral blood. The receptors stem from a man aged 45 to 65 with COVID-19, enrolled during active disease. CDR3s leave out the opening cysteine and the closing phenylalanine or tryptophan. A row's size may be missing; if present it is once, few, many or a size class.

V	J	size	CDR3
TRBV14	TRBJ2-7	NA	ASSLWSDYEQY
TRBV18	TRBJ2-7	NA	ASSPGTGVEQY
TRBV16	TRBJ2-3	NA	ASSPEGTGGADTQY
TRBV2	TRBJ1-1	NA	ASSVGRVEAF
TRBV19	TRBJ2-7	NA	ASSMVAGGGNEQY
TRBV25-1	TRBJ1-1	NA	ASGRGARNTEAF
TRBV5-4	TRBJ1-1	NA	ASSLDQGAGTEAF
TRBV11-1	TRBJ2-7	NA	ASSLGPSPYEQY
TRBV15	TRBJ1-6	NA	ATSRERQANSPLH
TRBV10-2	TRBJ2-7	few	ASSIITGTGAYEQY
TRBV18	TRBJ2-3	NA	ASSPRTSGATDTQY
TRBV5-1	TRBJ2-7	NA	ASSLASQGTHEQY
TRBV3-1/TRBV3-2	TRBJ2-3	once	ASSQVYPSKASGTDTQY
TRBV7-8	TRBJ2-3	once	ASSHPGGGPTDTQY
TRBV6-5	TRBJ2-2	NA	ASRFGTRVPGELF
TRBV15	TRBJ2-3	NA	ATSPMSGGASYTQY
TRBV5-4	TRBJ2-7	few	ASSLGGTRGYEQY
TRBV6-2/TRBV6-3	TRBJ2-7	NA	ASSTRQGTYEQY
TRBV7-3	TRBJ1-6	once	ASSPRAGDPLH
TRBV3-1/TRBV3-2	TRBJ2-2	NA	ASSPGHQNTGELF
TRBV10-2	TRBJ2-3	once	ASSLTASGYDTDTQY
TRBV19	TRBJ2-2	once	ASSGNTMTGELF
TRBV11-3	TRBJ2-5	NA	ASRPGRGAQETQY
TRBV5-1	TRBJ2-3	NA	ASSLRKGGGATDTQY
TRBV19	TRBJ1-2	NA	ASSMADRVGYT
TRBV5-4	TRBJ2-7	NA	ASSLALTSVDEQY
TRBV7-9	TRBJ1-1	NA	ASSLVGQGRRVEAF
TRBV7-2	TRBJ1-5	NA	ASSLGTGNNQPQH
TRBV12-2	TRBJ2-2	once	ASRCTGLAGAGELF
TRBV6-2/TRBV6-3	TRBJ1-1	few	ASSLRSLHPSGNTEAF
TRBV4-1	TRBJ2-5	NA	ASSQDVPGIETQY
TRBV7-9	TRBJ1-1	NA	ASSLPAEAF
TRBV6-1	TRBJ1-1	NA	ASSDVFTEAF
TRBV25-1	TRBJ2-1	NA	ASSESDRGPYNEQF
TRBV9	TRBJ2-1	NA	ASSPSGGASYNEQF
TRBV30	TRBJ1-4	NA	AWTRQGANEKLF
TRBV7-9	TRBJ1-2	NA	ASSPRVSDYGYT
TRBV5-1	TRBJ1-4	NA	ASRPQGSNEKLF
TRBV7-9	TRBJ1-4	NA	ASSFTGTGRLELF
TRBV9	TRBJ2-7	few	ASSPYHRNSYEQY
TRBV7-6	TRBJ2-7	few	ASSSGASGGRREQY
TRBV5-4	TRBJ2-5	NA	ASSLLGGEYQETQY
TRBV15	TRBJ2-7	NA	ATSRPGTAYEQY
TRBV15	TRBJ2-7	NA	ATSTGMQGNYEQY
TRBV6-5	TRBJ1-5	NA	ASSYSGVGQPQH
TRBV21-1	TRBJ1-5	NA	ASSNQGQPQH
TRBV6-4	TRBJ2-1	NA	ASSAGGEIREQF
TRBV2	TRBJ2-7	NA	ASSEVGRYHEQY
TRBV7-2	TRBJ2-1	NA	ASSSPPGARSNEQF
TRBV24-1	TRBJ2-3	few	ATSDLVTGGTDTQY
TRBV5-1	TRBJ2-1	NA	ASSETSGGAHEQF
TRBV7-3	TRBJ2-3	NA	ASSTIPGDTQY
TRBV6-2/TRBV6-3	TRBJ1-1	NA	ASSPSSYSTRELEAF